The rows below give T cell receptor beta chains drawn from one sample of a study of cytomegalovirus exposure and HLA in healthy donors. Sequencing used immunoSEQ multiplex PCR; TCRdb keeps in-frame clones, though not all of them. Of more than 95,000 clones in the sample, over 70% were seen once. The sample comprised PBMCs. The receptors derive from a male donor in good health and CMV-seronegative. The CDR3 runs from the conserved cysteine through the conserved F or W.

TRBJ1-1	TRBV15	CATSRRAVNTEAFF
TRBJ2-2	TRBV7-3	CASSFLTGELFF
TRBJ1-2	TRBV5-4	CASSLGAGGYTF
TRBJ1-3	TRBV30	CAWSGVPGNTIYF
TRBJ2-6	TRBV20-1	CSARLRDVLTF
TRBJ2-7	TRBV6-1	CASSMTGSYEQYF
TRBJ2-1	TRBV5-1	CASNEGRGLAGAGEQFF
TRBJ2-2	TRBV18	CASSPASFSGELFF
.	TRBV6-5	CASRTGSYEQYF
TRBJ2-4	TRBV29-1	CSVEAGAPGAKNIQYF
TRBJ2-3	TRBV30	CASALAIKHTDTQYF
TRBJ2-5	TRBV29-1	CSVDPSGTPETQYF
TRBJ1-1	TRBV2	CASSDPVPDTGGTEAFF
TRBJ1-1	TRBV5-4	CASSLGRGNTEAFF
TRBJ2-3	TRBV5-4	CASSRGGGAESVYF
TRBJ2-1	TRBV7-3	CASSLSPSDYNEQFF
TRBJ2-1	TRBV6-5	CASSYSLGSSYNEQFF
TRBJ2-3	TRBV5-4	CASSLGPSGTDTQYF
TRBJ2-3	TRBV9	CASSDGLPGTGTDTQYF
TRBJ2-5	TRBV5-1	CASSFAGARVGEAQYF
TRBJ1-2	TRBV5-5	CASRIQGHYGYTF
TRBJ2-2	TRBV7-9	CASSLLRPGQLTGELFF
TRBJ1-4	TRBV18	CASSARQGANEKLFF
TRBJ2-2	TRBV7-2	CASSLAVRLAGGRGELFF
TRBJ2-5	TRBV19	CASSRRYRAGETQYF
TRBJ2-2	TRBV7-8	CASSYGTSGALGGELFF
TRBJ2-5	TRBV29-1	CSAGTGGMETQYF
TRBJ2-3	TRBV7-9	CASSSGTGLGTDTQYF
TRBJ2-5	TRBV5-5	CASSLGQGGETQYF
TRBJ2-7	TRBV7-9	CASTTTGTYEQYF
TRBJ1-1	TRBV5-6	CASSFSLGDFNTEAFF
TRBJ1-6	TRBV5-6	CASSLKGERSSPLHF
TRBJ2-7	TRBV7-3	CASSLQEGYEQYF
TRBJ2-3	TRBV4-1	CASSQVAPLAGGRERTDTQYF
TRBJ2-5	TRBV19	CASRRSGSPQETQYF
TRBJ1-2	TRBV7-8	CASSSDQGAGSSHYGYTF
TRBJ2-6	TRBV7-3	CASSLKAGGFSGANVLTF
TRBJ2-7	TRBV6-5	CASSYSGGSSYEQYF
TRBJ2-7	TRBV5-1	CASSFSGGGSYEQYF
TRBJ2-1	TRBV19	CASSITGAAEQFF
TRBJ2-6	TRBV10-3	CAISESEGSGANVLTF
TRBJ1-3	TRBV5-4	CASSTQGIGGNTIYF
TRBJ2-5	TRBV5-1	CASSLPLAGAGEQYF
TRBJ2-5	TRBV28	CASSPGGRGETQYF
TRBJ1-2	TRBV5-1	CASSPWTDAEPYGYTF
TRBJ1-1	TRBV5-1	CASSWTGGTEAFF
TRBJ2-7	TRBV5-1	CASSLNAGRPEQYF
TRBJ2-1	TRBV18	CASSPGADNEQFF
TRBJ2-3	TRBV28	CATMGADLMDTQYF
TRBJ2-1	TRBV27	CASRLAGGRNEQFF
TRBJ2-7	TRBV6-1	CASRETGSQPKQYF
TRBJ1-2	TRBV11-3	CASSLGQSYGYTF
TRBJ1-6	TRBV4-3	CASSRGTEPNSPLHF
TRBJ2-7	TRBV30	CAWSVRREQYF
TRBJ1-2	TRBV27	CASSSHSGAGVGYTF
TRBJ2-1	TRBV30	CAWSVMQVLNEQFF
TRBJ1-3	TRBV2	CASSRQGILYF
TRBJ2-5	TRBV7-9	CASSFLAGYQETQYF